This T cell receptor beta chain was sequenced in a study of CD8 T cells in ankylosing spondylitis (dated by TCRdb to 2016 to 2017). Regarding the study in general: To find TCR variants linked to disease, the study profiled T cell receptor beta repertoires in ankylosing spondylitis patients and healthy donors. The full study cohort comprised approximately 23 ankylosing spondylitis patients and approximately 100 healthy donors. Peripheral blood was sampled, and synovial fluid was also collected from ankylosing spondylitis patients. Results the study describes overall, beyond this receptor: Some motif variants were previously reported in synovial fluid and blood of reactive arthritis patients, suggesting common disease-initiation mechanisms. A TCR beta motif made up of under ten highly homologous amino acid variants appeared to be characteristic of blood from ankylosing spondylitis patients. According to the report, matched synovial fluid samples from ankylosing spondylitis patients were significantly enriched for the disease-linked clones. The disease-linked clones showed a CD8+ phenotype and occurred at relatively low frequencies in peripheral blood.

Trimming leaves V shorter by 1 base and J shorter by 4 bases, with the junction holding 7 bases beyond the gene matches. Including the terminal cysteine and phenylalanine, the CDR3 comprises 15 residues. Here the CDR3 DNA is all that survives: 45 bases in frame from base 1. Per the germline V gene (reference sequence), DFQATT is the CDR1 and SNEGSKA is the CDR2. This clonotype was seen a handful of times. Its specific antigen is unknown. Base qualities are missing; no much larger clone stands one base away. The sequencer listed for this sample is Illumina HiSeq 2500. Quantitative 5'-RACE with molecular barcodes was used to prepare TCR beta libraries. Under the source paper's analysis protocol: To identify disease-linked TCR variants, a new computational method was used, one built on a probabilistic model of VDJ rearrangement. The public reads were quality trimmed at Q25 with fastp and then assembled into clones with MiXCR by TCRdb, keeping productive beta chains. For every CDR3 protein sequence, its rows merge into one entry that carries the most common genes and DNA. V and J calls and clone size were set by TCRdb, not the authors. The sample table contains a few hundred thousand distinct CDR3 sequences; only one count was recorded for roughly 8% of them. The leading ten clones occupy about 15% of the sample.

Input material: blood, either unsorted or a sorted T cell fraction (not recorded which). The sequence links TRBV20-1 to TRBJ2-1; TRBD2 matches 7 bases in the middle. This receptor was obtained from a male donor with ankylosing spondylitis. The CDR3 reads CSARGGDYQYNEQFF. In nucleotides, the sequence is TGCAGTGCTAGAGGCGGGGACTACCAGTACAATGAGCAGTTCTTC.